Listed below are T cell receptor beta chains from one sample, sequenced in a study of cytomegalovirus exposure and HLA in healthy donors. TCRdb's table, derived via immunoSEQ multiplex PCR, lists solely in-frame clones and lacks some. The sample has approximately 99,000 clones, around 82% seen once. The sample comprised PBMCs. These receptors all stem from a woman younger than 35 in good health and CMV-seronegative. Each CDR3 is given with its conserved first and last residue. Each record gives: J gene, D gene, clone size, V gene, CDR3 protein, CDR3 DNA. A D gene is named only where the DNA matches it firmly. Size tells how often a clone was seen (once, few, many) or the class of an expanded clone, and some rows leave it out.

J: TRBJ1-1; D: NA; size: NA; V: TRBV27; CDR3: CASSGGGEAFF; DNA: TGTGCCAGCTCTGGGGGAGGTGAAGCTTTCTTT
J: TRBJ2-7; D: NA; size: NA; V: TRBV29-1; CDR3: CSVDVAYEQYF; DNA: TGCAGCGTTGACGTCGCCTACGAGCAGTACTTC
J: TRBJ2-7; D: NA; size: NA; V: TRBV7-2; CDR3: CASSLGSPTEQYF; DNA: TGTGCCAGCAGCTTAGGGTCTCCTACCGAGCAGTACTTC
J: TRBJ1-1; D: NA; size: NA; V: TRBV19; CDR3: CASTPWGSGGEDEAFF; DNA: TGTGCCAGTACTCCCTGGGGTTCGGGGGGCGAGGATGAAGCTTTCTTT
J: TRBJ1-3; D: NA; size: NA; V: TRBV7-6; CDR3: CASSLGRTPDSGNTIYF; DNA: TGTGCCAGCAGCTTAGGGAGGACTCCTGACTCTGGAAACACCATATATTTT
J: TRBJ2-6; D: NA; size: NA; V: TRBV19; CDR3: CASSNLGTPRSGANVLTF; DNA: TGTGCCAGTAGTAACCTGGGGACTCCCCGCTCTGGGGCCAACGTCCTGACTTTC
J: TRBJ1-6; D: NA; size: NA; V: TRBV28; CDR3: CASSFWGGNSPLHF; DNA: TGTGCCAGCAGTTTCTGGGGGGGGAATTCACCCCTCCACTTT
J: TRBJ1-1; D: NA; size: few; V: TRBV7-8; CDR3: CASSPMNTEAFF; DNA: TGTGCCAGCAGCCCCATGAACACTGAAGCTTTCTTT
J: TRBJ2-7; D: TRBD1; size: NA; V: TRBV27; CDR3: CASSLRPGGYEQYF; DNA: TGTGCCAGCAGTTTAAGGCCAGGGGGCTACGAGCAGTACTTC
J: TRBJ2-7; D: TRBD2; size: NA; V: TRBV2; CDR3: CASSEEAGGIDEQYF; DNA: TGTGCCAGCAGTGAAGAAGCGGGGGGGATCGACGAGCAGTACTTC
J: TRBJ1-2; D: NA; size: NA; V: TRBV6-5; CDR3: CASTAGLGYTF; DNA: TGTGCCAGCACGGCGGGGTTAGGCTACACCTTC
J: TRBJ2-7; D: TRBD1; size: NA; V: TRBV28; CDR3: CASTLGGQGAYEQYF; DNA: TGTGCCAGCACCCTAGGAGGACAGGGCGCCTACGAGCAGTACTTC
J: TRBJ2-7; D: TRBD1; size: NA; V: TRBV4-1; CDR3: CASSQDRDRGSYEQYF; DNA: TGCGCCAGCAGCCAAGATAGGGACAGGGGGAGTTACGAGCAGTACTTC
J: TRBJ1-1; D: NA; size: NA; V: TRBV27; CDR3: CASRHRNTEAFF; DNA: TGTGCCAGCAGACATCGGAACACTGAAGCTTTCTTT
J: TRBJ2-3; D: NA; size: NA; V: TRBV9; CDR3: CASSVATSDTQYF; DNA: TGTGCCAGCAGCGTAGCTACCTCAGATACGCAGTATTTT
J: TRBJ2-7; D: NA; size: NA; V: TRBV11-3; CDR3: CASSSGSYEQYF; DNA: TGTGCCAGCAGTTCGGGGTCCTACGAGCAGTACTTC
J: TRBJ1-1; D: TRBD1; size: NA; V: TRBV19; CDR3: CASSIRDRDTEAFF; DNA: TGTGCCAGTAGTATCCGGGACAGGGACACTGAAGCTTTCTTT
J: TRBJ1-4; D: TRBD1; size: NA; V: TRBV6-1; CDR3: CASIKDRAGEKLFF; DNA: TGTGCCAGCATTAAGGACAGGGCAGGTGAAAAACTGTTTTTT
J: TRBJ1-4; D: NA; size: NA; V: TRBV28; CDR3: CAIYSGEKLFF; DNA: TGTGCCATTTATTCGGGTGAAAAACTGTTTTTT